One and the same sample provided the 4 T cell receptor beta chains below, sequenced in a study of beta chain features in type 1 diabetes. Overall study results and limits: Across all four CD4+ subsets, people with type 1 diabetes showed modestly shorter TCRB CDR3s.

Antigens of these TCRs are unknown. Of the isolated RNA, all was reverse transcribed, and so the sequenced material was expressed TCRB transcripts. Libraries were prepared by immunoSEQ multiplex PCR; TCRdb keeps only in-frame clonotypes and omits some of them. The sample has 330,000 or so clones, over 10% seen once; the top ten hold about 0.01%. Sequencing used naive CD4+ T cells from blood. All receptors come from a woman younger than 35 with type 1 diabetes.

Only a few counts were recorded for this clone. The V gene is TRBV25-1, the J gene TRBJ1-5; 8 bases line up with TRBD1. V shed 2 bases, J shed 3 bases, and the junction held 9 bases outside the gene matches. Germline values: CDR1 MGHDK, CDR2 SYGVNS. CDR3 length: 17 amino acids. The CDR3 spells CASSEGSGGEDNQPQHF. In DNA, the CDR3 is TGTGCCAGCAGTGAAGGTTCAGGGGGCGAAGACAATCAGCCCCAGCATTTT.

V is TRBV9 and J is TRBJ1-6; TRBD1 matches at 10 bases. CDR1 is SGDLS, CDR2 YYNGEE, per germline. J gave up 7 bases and V 4 bases, and 11 bases lay outside the gene matches. This CDR3 is 17 amino acids long. The CDR3 loop reads CASSPNLGQGVNSPLHF. The CDR3 nucleotides are TGTGCCAGCAGCCCAAACCTCGGACAGGGGGTGAATTCACCCCTCCACTTT.

J is TRBJ2-7 and V is TRBV20-1; D ambiguous. This CDR3 is 10 amino acids long. Germline lookup yields CDR1 DFQATT and CDR2 SNEGSKA (reference sequence). V was shortened by 3 bases and J by 3 bases, with 3 bases between the two germline ends. CDR3 residues: CSASNYEQYF. The CDR3 DNA follows: TGCAGTGCTAGTAACTACGAGCAGTACTTC.

V and J are TRBV6-5 and TRBJ2-7; D is unclear. V lost 0 bases and J lost 0, with 9 bases in between. Germline CDR1 and CDR2: MNHEY and SVGAGI. The CDR3 is made up of 15 amino acids. The CDR3 protein is CASSYSMASSYEQYF. The CDR3 DNA follows: TGTGCCAGCAGTTACTCGATGGCTAGCTCCTACGAGCAGTACTTC.